The 3 T cell receptor beta chains listed next were all sequenced from one sample in a study of metastatic and nonmetastatic thyroid tumors. Thyroid surgery was performed in patients who had received no treatment beforehand. TCRdb re-called the PCR reads with MiXCR. In the table there are about 15,000 clones, approximately 25% of which are singletons. Sequencing was done on a sample of adjacent normal tissue. The source is a female donor with papillary thyroid cancer or a benign thyroid nodule (not recorded which). Some clones in this sample may be carry-over from other donors' samples.

This clone was found a few times. The V and J genes are TRBV24-1 and TRBJ2-7; TRBD1 matches 8 bases. J gave up 6 bases and V 3 bases, and 6 bases lay outside the gene matches. Germline CDR1 is KGHDR and CDR2 is SFDVKD. This CDR3 region has 14 residues. Here the CDR3 reads CATSDETGVGEQYF. In DNA, the CDR3 is TGTGCCACCAGTGATGAGACAGGGGTAGGCGAGCAGTACTTC.

The chain recombines TRBV9 with TRBJ2-3; a possible D gene is TRBD2 (5 bases). The CDR3 runs 14 residues. Germline lookup yields CDR1 SGDLS and CDR2 YYNGEE. V lost 2 bases and J lost 1, with 8 bases in between. The CDR3 is CASSVSSRTDTQYF. The CDR3 nucleotides are TGTGCCAGCAGCGTTTCTAGCCGCACAGATACGCAGTATTTT.

Only a few counts were recorded for this clone. The chain recombines TRBV6-1 with TRBJ1-1; D gene ambiguous. The V end lost 1 base, the J end lost 2 bases, and 5 bases lay between the germline ends. The CDR3 runs to 13 residues. Germline CDR1 is MNHNS and CDR2 is SASEGT. The CDR3 region has the DNA TGTGCCAGCAGTGAAGGGGAAAACACTGAAGCTTTCTTT. Its protein is CASSEGENTEAFF.